This TCR beta chain comes out of a study of regulatory T cells in long-lasting Graves disease. Study summary: Antithyroid drug use was under 3 months in newly diagnosed Graves' patients.

Many counts were recorded for this clonotype. The antigen is unknown. The time point: newly diagnosed GD, antithyroid drugs for less than 3 months. RNA extracted from PBMCs served as the sequencing template. Notes on the study in general: Fewer public clonotypes were shared by new patients (roughly 970) than by persistent patients (about 3,000).

Researchers made TCR beta libraries by using iRepertoire HTBI primers and running Arm-PCR on CDR3 regions. TCRdb processed the multiplex PCR reads anew with MiXCR; each CDR3 protein has one entry. The table shows 500,000 to 700,000 distinct CDR3 sequences, with roughly 16% occurring only once. Germline values: CDR1 MDHEN, CDR2 SYDVKM. Deletions cut 8 bases from V and 0 bases from J, with 10 bases between. There are 13 residues in the CDR3. The data also belong to a second study, concerning T cells in Graves' hyperthyroidism and ophthalmopathy.

This specimen was peripheral blood mononuclear cells (PBMCs), taken at new diagnosis, from a patient treated with antithyroid drugs. The chain has TRBV28 and TRBJ1-1, with no clear D. The sequence came from a woman aged 25-40 years with Graves disease. CDR3 sequence reads: CASGEVVNTEAFF. CDR3 bases: TGTGCCAGCGGGGAGGTCGTGAACACTGAAGCTTTCTTT.